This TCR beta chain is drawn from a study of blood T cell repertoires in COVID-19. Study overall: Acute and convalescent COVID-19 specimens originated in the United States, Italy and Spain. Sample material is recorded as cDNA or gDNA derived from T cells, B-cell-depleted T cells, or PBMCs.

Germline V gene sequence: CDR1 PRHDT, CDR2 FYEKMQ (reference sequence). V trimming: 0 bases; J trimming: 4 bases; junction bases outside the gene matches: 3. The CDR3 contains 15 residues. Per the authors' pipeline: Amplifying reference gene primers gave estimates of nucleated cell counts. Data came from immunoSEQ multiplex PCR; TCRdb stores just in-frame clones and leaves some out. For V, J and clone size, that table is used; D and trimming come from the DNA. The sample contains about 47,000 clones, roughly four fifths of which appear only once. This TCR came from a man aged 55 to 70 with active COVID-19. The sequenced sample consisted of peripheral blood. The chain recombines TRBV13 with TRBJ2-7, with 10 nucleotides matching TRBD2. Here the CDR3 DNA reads TGTGCCAGCAGCTTAGGCGAGCGGGAGGGTTACGAGCAGTACTTC. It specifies CASSLGEREGYEQYF.